This record concerns one TCR beta chain sequence. Here immunoSEQ multiplex PCR was the method, and the copy in TCRdb shows in-frame clones only, minus some. The repertoire holds around 600,000 clones, with about 95% as singletons. This sample is part of a study of shared clonotypes between healthy human individuals. On the study more broadly: Researchers drew samples from a couple of women and three men aged 18 to 49.

Trimming took off 5 bases at V and 4 bases at J, with 26 bases between the two ends. CDR1 is MNHEY and CDR2 is SMNVEV in the germline V gene (reference sequence). This CDR3 is built from 18 residues. Positively selected for CCR7, the CD45RO-negative cells used as naive CD8 cells excluded terminally differentiated effector memory CD45RA+ cells. The specimen sequenced was naive CD8+ T cells sorted from blood. The chain joins TRBV27 to TRBJ1-2; D gene unclear. This clonotype originated in a woman in her 30s in good health. The CDR3 region is CASSITEPGSEKFYGYTF. CDR3 nucleotides: TGTGCCAGCAGTATTACCGAGCCGGGGTCGGAGAAATTCTATGGCTACACCTTC.